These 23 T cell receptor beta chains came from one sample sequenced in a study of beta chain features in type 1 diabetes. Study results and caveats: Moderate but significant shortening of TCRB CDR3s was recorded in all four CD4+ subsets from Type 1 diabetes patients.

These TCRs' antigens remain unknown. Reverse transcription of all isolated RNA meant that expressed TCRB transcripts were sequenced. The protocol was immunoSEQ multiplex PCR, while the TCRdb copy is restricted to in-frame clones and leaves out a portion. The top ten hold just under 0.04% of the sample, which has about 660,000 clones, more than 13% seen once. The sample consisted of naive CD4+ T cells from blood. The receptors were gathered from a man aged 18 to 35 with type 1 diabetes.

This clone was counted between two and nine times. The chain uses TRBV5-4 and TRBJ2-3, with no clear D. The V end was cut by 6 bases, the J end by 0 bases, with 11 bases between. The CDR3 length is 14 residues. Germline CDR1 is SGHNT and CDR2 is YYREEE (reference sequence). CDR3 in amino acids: CASTESASTDTQYF. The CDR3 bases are TGTGCCAGCACCGAATCGGCTAGCACAGATACGCAGTATTTT.

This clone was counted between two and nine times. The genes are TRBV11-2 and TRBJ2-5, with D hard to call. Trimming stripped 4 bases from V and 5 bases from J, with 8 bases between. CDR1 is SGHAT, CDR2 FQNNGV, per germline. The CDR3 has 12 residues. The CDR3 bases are TGTGCCAGCAGCTCCATATCGGAGACCCAGTACTTC. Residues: CASSSISETQYF.

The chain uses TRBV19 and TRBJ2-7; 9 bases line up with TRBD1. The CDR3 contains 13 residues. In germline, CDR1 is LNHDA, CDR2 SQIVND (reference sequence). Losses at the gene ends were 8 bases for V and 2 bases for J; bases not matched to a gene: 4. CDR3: CASVGQGTYEQYF. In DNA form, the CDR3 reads TGTGCCAGTGTGGGACAGGGAACCTACGAGCAGTACTTC.

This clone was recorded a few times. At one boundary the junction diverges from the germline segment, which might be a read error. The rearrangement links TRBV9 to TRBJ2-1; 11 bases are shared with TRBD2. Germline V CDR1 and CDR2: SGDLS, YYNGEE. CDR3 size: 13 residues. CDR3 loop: CASSVTPPGLAVF. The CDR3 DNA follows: TGTGCCAGCAGCGTAACCCCTCCGGGACTAGCGGTCTTC.

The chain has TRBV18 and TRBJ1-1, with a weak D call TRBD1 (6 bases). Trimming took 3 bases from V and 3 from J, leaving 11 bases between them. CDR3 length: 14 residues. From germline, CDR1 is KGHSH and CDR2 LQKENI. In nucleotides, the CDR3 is TGTGCCAGCTCACCCAGGGGATCTGACACTGAAGCTTTCTTT. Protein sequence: CASSPRGSDTEAFF.

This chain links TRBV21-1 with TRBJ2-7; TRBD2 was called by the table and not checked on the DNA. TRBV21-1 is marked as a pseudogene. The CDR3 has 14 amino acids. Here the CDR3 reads CASISEGSSYEQYF. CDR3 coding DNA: TGTGCCAGCATATCTGAGGGAAGCTCCTACGAGCAGTACTTC.

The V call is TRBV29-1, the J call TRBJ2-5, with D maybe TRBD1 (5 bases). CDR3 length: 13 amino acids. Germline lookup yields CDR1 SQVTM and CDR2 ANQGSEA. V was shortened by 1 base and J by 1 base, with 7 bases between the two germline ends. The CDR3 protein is CSVEGRAQETQYF. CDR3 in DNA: TGCAGCGTTGAAGGCAGGGCCCAAGAGACCCAGTACTTC. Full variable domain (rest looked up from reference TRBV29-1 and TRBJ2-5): SAVISQKPSRDICQRGTSLTIQCQVDSQVTMMFWYRQQPGQSLTLIATANQGSEATYESGFVIDKFPISRPNLTFSTLTVSNMSPEDSSIYLCSVEGRAQETQYFGPGTRLLVL.

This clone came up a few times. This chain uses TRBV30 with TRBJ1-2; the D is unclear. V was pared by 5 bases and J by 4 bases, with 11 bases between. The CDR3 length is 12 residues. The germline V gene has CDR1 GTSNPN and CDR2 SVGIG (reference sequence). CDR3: CAWSVTIYGYTF. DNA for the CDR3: TGTGCCTGGTCGGTAACGATCTATGGCTACACCTTC.

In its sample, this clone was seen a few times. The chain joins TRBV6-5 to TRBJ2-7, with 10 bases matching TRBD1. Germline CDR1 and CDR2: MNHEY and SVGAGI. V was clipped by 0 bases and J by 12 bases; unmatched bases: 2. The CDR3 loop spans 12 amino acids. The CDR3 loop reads CASSYSRDRGYF. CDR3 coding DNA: TGTGCCAGCAGTTACTCGAGGGACAGGGGGTACTTC.

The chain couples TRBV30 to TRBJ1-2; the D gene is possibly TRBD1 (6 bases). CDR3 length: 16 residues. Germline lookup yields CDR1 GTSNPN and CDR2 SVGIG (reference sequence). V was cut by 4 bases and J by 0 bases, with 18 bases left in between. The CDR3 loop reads CAWTHGTSRPNYGYTF. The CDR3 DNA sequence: TGTGCCTGGACACATGGGACAAGTAGACCTAACTATGGCTACACCTTC.

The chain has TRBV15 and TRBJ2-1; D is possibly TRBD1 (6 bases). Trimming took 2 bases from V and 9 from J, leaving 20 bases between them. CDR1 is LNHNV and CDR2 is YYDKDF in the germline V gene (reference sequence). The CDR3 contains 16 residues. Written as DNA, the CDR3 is TGTGCCACCAGCAGAAGACAGGTAGATCGCAATAGTGAGCAGTTCTTC. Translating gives CATSRRQVDRNSEQFF.

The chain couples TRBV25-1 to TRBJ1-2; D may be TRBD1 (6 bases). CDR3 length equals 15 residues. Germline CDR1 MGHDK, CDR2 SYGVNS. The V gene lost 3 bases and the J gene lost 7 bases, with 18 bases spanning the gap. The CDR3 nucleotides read TGTGCCAGCAGTGACCCAGCCATAGGACAGTTTGGCTACACCTTC. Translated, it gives CASSDPAIGQFGYTF.

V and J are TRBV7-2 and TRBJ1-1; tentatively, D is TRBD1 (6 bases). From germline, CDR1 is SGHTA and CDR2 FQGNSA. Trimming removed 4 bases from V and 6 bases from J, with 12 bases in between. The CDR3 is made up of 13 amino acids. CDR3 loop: CASSSGTWAEAFF. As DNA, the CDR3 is TGTGCCAGCAGCTCCGGGACATGGGCTGAAGCTTTCTTT.

CDR3 coding DNA: TGTGCCAGCAGTTACCGCAGGTTCTACGAGCAGTACTTC. Translation gives CASSYRRFYEQYF. The rearrangement uses TRBV6-5 and TRBJ2-7; D uncertain. V lost 2 bases and J lost 3, with 8 bases in between. CDR1 MNHEY and CDR2 SVGAGI come from the germline V gene. The CDR3 is 13 amino acids.

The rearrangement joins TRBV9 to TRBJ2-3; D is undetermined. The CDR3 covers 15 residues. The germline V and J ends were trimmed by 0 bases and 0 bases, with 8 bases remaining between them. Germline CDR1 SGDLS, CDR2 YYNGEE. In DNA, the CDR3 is TGTGCCAGCAGCGTAGGCGGACGGAGCACAGATACGCAGTATTTT. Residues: CASSVGGRSTDTQYF.

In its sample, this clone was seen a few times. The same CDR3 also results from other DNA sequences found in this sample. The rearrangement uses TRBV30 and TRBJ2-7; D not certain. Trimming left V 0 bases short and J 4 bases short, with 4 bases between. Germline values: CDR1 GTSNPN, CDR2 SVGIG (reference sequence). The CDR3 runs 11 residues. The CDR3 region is CAWSVLYEQYF. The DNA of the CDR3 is TGTGCCTGGAGTGTACTATACGAGCAGTACTTC.

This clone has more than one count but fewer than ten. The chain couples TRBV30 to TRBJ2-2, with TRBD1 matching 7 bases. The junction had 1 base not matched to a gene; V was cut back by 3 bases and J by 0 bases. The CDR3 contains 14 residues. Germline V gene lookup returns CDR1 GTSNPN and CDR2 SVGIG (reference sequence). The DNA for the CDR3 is TGTGCCTGGAGGACAGGGTCGAACACCGGGGAGCTGTTTTTT. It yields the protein CAWRTGSNTGELFF.

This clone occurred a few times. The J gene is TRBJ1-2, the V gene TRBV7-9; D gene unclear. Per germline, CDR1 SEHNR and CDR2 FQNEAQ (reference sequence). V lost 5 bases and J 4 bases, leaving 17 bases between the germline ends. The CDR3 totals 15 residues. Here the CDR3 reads CASSPRRLNSYGYTF. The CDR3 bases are TGTGCCAGCAGCCCCCGCAGGCTCAATTCCTATGGCTACACCTTC.

CDR3 nucleotides: TGTGCCACCAGCGACCTGGGGTTTTCCGAGCAGTACTTC. Translating gives CATSDLGFSEQYF. The chain links TRBV27 to TRBJ2-7; D call uncertain. V dropped 10 bases and J dropped 6 bases, with 19 bases sitting between them. The germline CDR1 and CDR2 sequences are MNHEY and SMNVEV (reference sequence). CDR3 length: 13 amino acids.

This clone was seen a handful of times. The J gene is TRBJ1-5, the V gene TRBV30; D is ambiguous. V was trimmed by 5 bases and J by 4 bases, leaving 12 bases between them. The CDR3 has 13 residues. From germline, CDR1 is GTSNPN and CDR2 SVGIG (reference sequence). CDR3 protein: CAWGISPNQPQHF. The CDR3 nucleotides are TGTGCCTGGGGAATCTCCCCTAATCAGCCCCAGCATTTT. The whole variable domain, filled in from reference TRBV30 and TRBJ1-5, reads SQTIHQWPATLVQPVGSPLSLECTVEGTSNPNLYWYRQAAGRGLQLLFYSVGIGQISSEVPQNLSASRPQDRQFILSSKKLLLSDSGFYLCAWGISPNQPQHFGDGTRLSIL.

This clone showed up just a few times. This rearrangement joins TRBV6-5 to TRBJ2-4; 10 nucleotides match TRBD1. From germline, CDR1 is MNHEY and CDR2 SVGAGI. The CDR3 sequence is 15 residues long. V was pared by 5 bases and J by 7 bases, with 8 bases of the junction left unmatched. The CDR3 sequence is CASSKRTGGSNIQYF. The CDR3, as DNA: TGTGCCAGCAGTAAAAGGACAGGGGGAAGTAACATTCAGTACTTC.

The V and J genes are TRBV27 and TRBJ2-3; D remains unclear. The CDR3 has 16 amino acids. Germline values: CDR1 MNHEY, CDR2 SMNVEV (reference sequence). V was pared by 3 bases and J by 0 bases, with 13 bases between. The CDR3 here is CASSFLPSTSTDTQYF. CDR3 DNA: TGTGCCAGCAGTTTTCTCCCCAGCACGAGCACAGATACGCAGTATTTT.

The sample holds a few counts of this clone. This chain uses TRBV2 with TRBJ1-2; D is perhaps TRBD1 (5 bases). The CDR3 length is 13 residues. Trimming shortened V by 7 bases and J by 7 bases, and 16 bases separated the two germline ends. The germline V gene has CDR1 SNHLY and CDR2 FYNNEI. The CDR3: CASTPGQGPGYTF. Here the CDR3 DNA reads TGTGCCAGCACCCCGGGGCAGGGACCTGGCTACACCTTC.